This TCR beta chain came from a study of OX40 agonist ivuxolimab in advanced cancers. Overall study context: Patients received ivuxolimab, an intravenous treatment, every 2 weeks at 0.01 to 10 mg/kg. Study outcomes and limitations: Among the least clonally expanded were partial responders at 0.1-3.0 mg/kg.

Repertoires were generated with immunoSEQ multiplex PCR, while TCRdb's copy carries only in-frame clones and drops some. The sample lists some 86,000 clones, roughly 88% occurring once. This clone was detected once. Its cognate antigen is unknown. Germline values: CDR1 GTSNPN, CDR2 SVGIG (reference sequence). The CDR3 length is 12 residues. Trimming took 7 bases from V and 7 from J; bases not matched to a gene: 6. This chain links TRBV30 with TRBJ1-2; 10 bases agree with TRBD1. The sequence came from an adult with an advanced solid tumor such as melanoma, head and neck, liver or kidney cancer. Sequencing used CD4+ or CD8+ T cells sorted from blood, obtained in a trial of the OX40 agonist ivuxolimab. The CDR3 DNA follows: TGTGCCTCTGACAGGGGGCAATCTGGCTACACCTTC. It translates to CASDRGQSGYTF.